The entry that follows covers one T cell receptor (beta chain) sequence. The data stem from a study of T cell responses to AZD1222 COVID-19 vaccine. Only in-frame clones appear in the TCRdb table, and some are missing; sequencing was by immunoSEQ multiplex PCR. The sample shows more than 95,000 clones, roughly 88% of them seen only once. The V gene end was trimmed by 1 base and the J gene end by 10 bases; junction bases not matched to a gene: 8. CDR3 size: 14 residues. Germline V gene sequence: CDR1 LGHDT, CDR2 YNNKEL (reference sequence). The sequence came from an adult in good health. The chain links TRBV3-1 (or the pseudogene TRBV3-2) to TRBJ2-7; 9 bases are a match to TRBD2. The sequencing used peripheral blood, collected on day 0 of AZD1222 vaccination. CDR3 bases: TGTGCCAGCAGCCAAGCCAGCGGGGGGAGGGCCCAGTACTTC. Amino acid sequence: CASSQASGGRAQYF.